Following are 30 T cell receptor beta chains from one sample sequenced in a study of metastatic and nonmetastatic thyroid tumors. Nobody among the patients had been given any treatment before thyroid surgery. TCRdb ran MiXCR on the PCR reads. The sample contains around 40,000 clones, approximately 17% of which appear only once. Input material: blood. Receptors originate from a male donor with papillary thyroid cancer or a benign thyroid nodule (not recorded which). Some clones in this sample may be carry-over from other donors' samples.

This clone was found a few times. A read error may be the cause here, since a much bigger clone is one base away. CDR3 amino acids: CASSFRTEETLYF. For the CDR3, the DNA is TGTGCCAGCAGTTTCCGGACAGAAGAGACCCTGTACTTC. The rearrangement joins TRBV12-3 or TRBV12-4 to TRBJ2-5; weak D call: TRBD1 (6 bases). This CDR3 has 13 residues.

In its sample, this clone is medium-sized (0.01 to 0.1%). The chain carries TRBV24-1 and TRBJ2-1; D is undetermined. Germline CDR1 and CDR2: KGHDR and SFDVKD. V lost 4 bases and J 3 bases, leaving 15 bases between the germline ends. CDR3 length equals 16 residues. CDR3 DNA: TGTGCCACCAGTGACTCCAGTGGGGTAGGCTACAATGAGCAGTTCTTC. Protein sequence: CATSDSSGVGYNEQFF.

The table lists this clone with a few counts. Just one base apart from a much larger clone, this may be a read error. The conserved phenylalanine or tryptophan normally closing the CDR3 is absent here, so this likely arose from a read error. V and J are TRBV18 and TRBJ2-2; 13 bases align to TRBD2. This CDR3 has 16 residues. The V gene end was trimmed by 1 base and the J gene end by 5 bases; junction bases not matched to a gene: 1. CDR1 is KGHSH and CDR2 is LQKENI in the germline V gene. The CDR3: CASSPRTSGRTGELFL. The CDR3 DNA is TGTGCCAGCTCACCACGGACTAGCGGGAGAACCGGGGAGCTGTTTCTT.

The V and J genes are TRBV4-1 and TRBJ2-1; D gene unclear. Trimming cost V 8 bases and J 5 bases, with 16 bases left between them. CDR3 size: 14 residues. The germline V gene encodes CDR1 MGHRA and CDR2 YSYEKL. The CDR3 region is CASASQMFNNEQFF. CDR3 coding DNA: TGCGCCAGCGCATCACAAATGTTTAACAATGAGCAGTTCTTC.

CDR3 bases: TGTGCCAGCAGCTTAGTAGGGTATCCCCTCCCTGGAAACACCATATATTTT. Protein product: CASSLVGYPLPGNTIYF. The chain joins TRBV11-2 to TRBJ1-3, with no clear D. This CDR3 region has 17 residues. CDR1 and CDR2 from the germline V gene are SGHAT and FQNNGV. V was cut by 1 base and J by 2 bases, with 15 bases left in between.

This clone counts as medium-sized. V and J are TRBV6-5 and TRBJ2-7, with D perhaps given as TRBD1 or TRBD2 (5 bases each). V was clipped by 0 bases and J by 13 bases, with 16 bases between them. The germline gives CDR1 MNHEY, CDR2 SVGAGI. The CDR3 loop spans 13 amino acids. The CDR3 loop reads CASSYSTGATNYF. In DNA, the CDR3 is TGTGCCAGCAGTTACTCGACCGGGGCTACCAATTACTTC.

A remark on this clone: This may come from a read error, since a much larger clone is one base off. The same CDR3 can be traced to other DNA sequences in this sample. This sequence joins TRBV11-2 and TRBJ2-1; 10 positions agree with TRBD2. The V gene's germline CDR1 is SGHAT and CDR2 FQNNGV. The CDR3 has 15 amino acids. DNA for the CDR3: TGTGCCAGCAGCCCTACTAGCGGGGCTTACAATGAGCAGCTCTTC. Its translation: CASSPTSGAYNEQLF. The whole variable domain, filled in from reference TRBV11-2 and TRBJ2-1, reads EAGVAQSPRYKIIEKRQSVAFWCNPISGHATLYWYQQILGQGPKLLIQFQNNGVVDDSQLPKDRFSAERLKGVDSTLKIQPAKLEDSAVYLCASSPTSGAYNEQLFGPGTRLTVL.

The chain combines TRBV6-1 with TRBJ1-5; TRBD1 is a possible D gene (6 bases). Deletions cut 6 bases from V and 2 bases from J, with 14 bases between. Germline-derived CDR1 and CDR2 are MNHNS and SASEGT. The CDR3 length is 15 residues. In nucleotides, the CDR3 is TGTGCCAGCAGGAAGGGGGAGAATGGCAATCAGCCCCAGCATTTT. Translated, it gives CASRKGENGNQPQHF.

Notes on this clone: One end of the junction fails to match germline, which may point to a read error. Additional DNA sequences in this sample encode the identical CDR3. The chain links TRBV6-1 to TRBJ2-6, with D possibly being TRBD2 (6 bases). Per the germline V gene, CDR1 is MNHNS and CDR2 is SASEGT. This CDR3 is built from 15 residues. The CDR3 here is CASTEEGGGANVLTF. In DNA form, the CDR3 reads TGTGCCAGCACCGAGGAGGGAGGCGGGGCCAACGTCCTAACTTTC.

V is TRBV11-3 and J is TRBJ2-3; TRBD1 matches 9 bases. In germline, CDR1 is SGHNT, CDR2 YENEEA. CDR3 length: 13 amino acids. J was trimmed by 7 bases and V by 5 bases; bases with no gene match: 4. The CDR3 bases are TGTGCCAGCAGCGGGACAGGGTCCTATACGCAGTATTTT. Its protein is CASSGTGSYTQYF.

This clone was picked up many times. The chain combines TRBV13 with TRBJ1-2, with 7 bases matching TRBD1. This CDR3 has 13 amino acids. Trimming took 4 bases from V and 2 from J; bases not matched to a gene: 1. Germline V gives CDR1 PRHDT, CDR2 FYEKMQ (reference sequence). The CDR3: CASSSGQNYGYTF. Here the CDR3 DNA reads TGTGCCAGCAGCTCGGGACAGAACTATGGCTACACCTTC.

There are a few counts of this clone. V and J are TRBV27 and TRBJ1-2, with TRBD1 identical over 10 bases. The CDR3 length is 16 residues. Germline-derived CDR1 and CDR2 are MNHEY and SMNVEV (reference sequence). Unmatched junction bases numbered 8, after V lost 3 bases and J lost 4 bases. The CDR3 here is CASSFLGTGASYGYTF. CDR3 nucleotides: TGTGCCAGCAGTTTCCTAGGGACAGGGGCTAGCTATGGCTACACCTTC.

This clone has a count of ten or more. V gene TRBV6-1 combines with J gene TRBJ2-3; TRBD1 aligns across 12 bases. Germline CDR1 reads MNHNS; CDR2 reads SASEGT. The trim removed 8 bases at V and 4 bases at J, leaving 4 bases unmatched. The CDR3 is 14 residues long. The CDR3 is CASGTGGGADTQYF. In DNA, the CDR3 is TGTGCCAGCGGGACAGGGGGCGGAGCAGATACGCAGTATTTT.

This clone has a count of ten or more. J is TRBJ2-2 and V is TRBV2; 7 bases agree with TRBD1. Germline values: CDR1 SNHLY, CDR2 FYNNEI. With 3 bases clipped from V and 3 bases from J, the junction kept 1 base outside the gene matches. The CDR3 has 14 amino acids. The CDR3 DNA sequence: TGTGCCAGCAGTGAGGGGACAGACACCGGGGAGCTGTTTTTT. Its translation is CASSEGTDTGELFF.

The J gene is TRBJ2-3, the V gene TRBV30; TRBD1 aligns across 7 bases. Per germline, CDR1 GTSNPN and CDR2 SVGIG (reference sequence). The CDR3 runs 14 residues. Germline trimming cut 4 bases from V and 4 bases from J; bases unmatched to any gene: 8. The CDR3: CAWTGGNFPDTQYF. In DNA form, the CDR3 reads TGTGCCTGGACAGGGGGTAATTTTCCAGATACGCAGTATTTT.

This clone occurred many times. The rearrangement uses TRBV4-2 and TRBJ2-7, with 7 bases lining up with TRBD1. Unmatched junction bases numbered 4, after V lost 4 bases and J lost 1 base. The CDR3 is made up of 14 amino acids. Germline V gives CDR1 LGHNA, CDR2 YNFKEQ. CDR3 sequence reads: CASSPGDSSYEQYF. CDR3 in DNA: TGTGCCAGCAGCCCCGGGGACAGTTCCTACGAGCAGTACTTC.

This clone has ten or more counts. The chain recombines TRBV4-1 with TRBJ2-7, with 10 bases identical to TRBD2. Germline-derived CDR1 and CDR2 are MGHRA and YSYEKL. The CDR3 length is 16 residues. With 0 bases clipped from V and 3 bases from J, the junction kept 5 bases outside the gene matches. The CDR3 region has the DNA TGCGCCAGCAGCCAAGATGACCTAGCGGGGGTCTACGAGCAGTACTTC. It translates to CASSQDDLAGVYEQYF.

This clone appeared a single time. This chain links TRBV9 with TRBJ2-7; D is possibly TRBD1 (5 bases). Deletions cut 0 bases from V and 5 bases from J, with 9 bases between. The CDR3 sequence is 13 residues long. Per germline, CDR1 SGDLS and CDR2 YYNGEE. In nucleotides, the CDR3 is TGTGCCAGCAGCGTAGGGGGCAGGAACGAGCAGTACTTC. Translating it yields CASSVGGRNEQYF.

With regard to this clone: The CDR3 end shows no conserved phenylalanine or tryptophan, and so a read error is likely. The chain is built from TRBV5-6 and TRBJ2-3, with 7 bases that match TRBD1. Trimming took 4 bases from V and 7 from J; bases not matched to a gene: 6. The germline gives CDR1 SGHDT, CDR2 YYEEEE. The CDR3 consists of 13 residues. The CDR3 DNA reads as TGTGCCAGCAGCCCAGGGGGTGCATATACGCAGTATCTT. This translates into CASSPGGAYTQYL.

With regard to this clone: A much more abundant neighbour one base away suggests this may be a read error. The genes are TRBV7-9 and TRBJ2-5; D ambiguous. V dropped 7 bases and J dropped 5 bases, with 11 bases sitting between them. The CDR3 totals 12 residues. Germline CDR1 is SEHNR and CDR2 is FQNEAQ (reference sequence). As DNA, the CDR3 is TGTGCCAGCATCGCGTTCTGGGAGACCCAGTACTTC. Protein product: CASIAFWETQYF.

This clone came up many times. This rearrangement joins TRBV27 to TRBJ2-1; 8 positions match TRBD2. The CDR3 spans 16 residues. J gave up 0 bases and V 7 bases, and 8 bases lay outside the gene matches. Germline V CDR1 and CDR2: MNHEY, SMNVEV (reference sequence). CDR3 sequence reads: CASTPTSASSYNEQFF. CDR3 bases: TGTGCCAGCACCCCGACTAGCGCGAGCTCCTACAATGAGCAGTTCTTC.

This clone was observed a single time. V usage is TRBV7-9 and J usage is TRBJ2-5, with 7 bases that match TRBD1. Trimming took 7 bases from V and 1 from J; bases not matched to a gene: 9. CDR1 is SEHNR and CDR2 is FQNEAQ in the germline V gene (reference sequence). The CDR3 loop spans 15 amino acids. CDR3 sequence: CASTFLHRGQETQYF. In DNA, the CDR3 is TGTGCCAGCACCTTTTTGCACAGGGGCCAAGAGACCCAGTACTTC.

This clone was detected ten times or more. The chain recombines TRBV3-1 with TRBJ2-5; D may be TRBD1 (5 bases). V was pared by 3 bases and J by 7 bases, with 15 bases between. The CDR3 loop spans 14 amino acids. The germline gives CDR1 LGHDT, CDR2 YNNKEL (reference sequence). CDR3 sequence (DNA): TGTGCCAGCAGCCATCAGGGATCCTGGTGGACCCAGTACTTC. Residues: CASSHQGSWWTQYF.

The CDR3 region has the DNA TGCAGTGCTAGAGATCCTGTAGTGGGAATTTTTTCACCCCTCCACTTT. Protein: CSARDPVVGIFSPLHF. The V and J genes are TRBV20-1 and TRBJ1-6; no reliable D call. V shed 0 bases and J shed 9 bases, with 18 bases lying between them. This CDR3 is built from 16 residues. CDR1 is DFQATT, CDR2 SNEGSKA, per germline (reference sequence).

The chain uses TRBV5-1 and TRBJ2-3, with D maybe TRBD1 (5 bases). The CDR3 consists of 15 residues. Trimming cost V 1 base and J 4 bases, with 13 bases left between them. Germline CDR1 reads SGHRS; CDR2 reads YFSETQ. CDR3 coding DNA: TGCGCCAGCAGCTTGTGGGGCATTGTCGCAGATACGCAGTATTTT. Amino acids: CASSLWGIVADTQYF.

On this clone itself: A much larger clone is a single base away; this may be a read error. J is TRBJ2-5 and V is TRBV7-9; 9 bases map to TRBD2. Per the germline V gene, CDR1 is SEHNR and CDR2 is FQNEAQ (reference sequence). With V trimmed by 3 bases and J by 3 bases, 5 bases remained unmatched. This CDR3 region has 15 residues. The DNA for the CDR3 is TGTGCCAGCAGCTTCCGGACTAGCGAAAAAGAGACCCAGTACTTC. Translation: CASSFRTSEKETQYF.

Ten or more counts support this clone. V gene TRBV2 combines with J gene TRBJ1-5; TRBD1 is a possible D gene (5 bases). Germline loops: CDR1 SNHLY, CDR2 FYNNEI. The CDR3 totals 15 residues. The V and J ends lost 4 bases and 6 bases respectively, with 16 bases between them. The CDR3 sequence: CASSAQRAGGQPQHF. The CDR3 DNA reads as TGTGCCAGCAGTGCCCAGCGAGCCGGGGGTCAGCCCCAGCATTTT.

In DNA form, the CDR3 reads TGTGCCAGCAGCCCCGTGGGGGGGACAGATACGCAGTATTTT. Translation gives CASSPVGGTDTQYF. This sequence joins TRBV11-3 and TRBJ2-3; 7 bases agree with TRBD2. The CDR3 has 14 residues. Germline lookup yields CDR1 SGHNT and CDR2 YENEEA. V dropped 5 bases and J dropped 3; count of bases not matched to a gene: 5.

The chain carries TRBV7-2 and TRBJ2-1; 7 bases line up with TRBD2. Unmatched junction bases numbered 8, after V lost 1 base and J lost 5 bases. The CDR3 is 16 amino acids. Germline lookup yields CDR1 SGHTA and CDR2 FQGNSA. The CDR3 bases are TGTGCCAGCAGCTTAGGCTTAGGTCTAGCGGACAATGAGCAGTTCTTC. Its translation is CASSLGLGLADNEQFF.

This clone was counted many times. Other DNA sequences in this sample translate to the same CDR3. The chain uses TRBV6-1 and TRBJ2-2; possibly TRBD1 for D (7 bases). Germline values: CDR1 MNHNS, CDR2 SASEGT. The V end lost 5 bases, the J end lost 4 bases, and 17 bases lay between the germline ends. The CDR3 is made up of 16 amino acids. The CDR3 is CASSPFTGEVTGELFF. The CDR3 bases are TGTGCCAGCAGTCCCTTCACAGGGGAGGTCACCGGGGAGCTGTTTTTT.